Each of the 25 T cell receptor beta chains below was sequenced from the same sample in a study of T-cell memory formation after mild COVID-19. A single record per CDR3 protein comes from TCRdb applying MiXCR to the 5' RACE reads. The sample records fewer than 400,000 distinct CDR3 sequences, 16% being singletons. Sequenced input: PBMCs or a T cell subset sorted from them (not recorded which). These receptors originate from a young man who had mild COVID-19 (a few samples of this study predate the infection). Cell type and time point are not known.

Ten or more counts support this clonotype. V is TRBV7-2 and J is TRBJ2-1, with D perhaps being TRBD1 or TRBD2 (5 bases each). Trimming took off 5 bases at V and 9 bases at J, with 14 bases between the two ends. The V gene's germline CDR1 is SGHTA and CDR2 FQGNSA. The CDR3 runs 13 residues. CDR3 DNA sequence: TGTGCCAGCAGCCAAAGTAGGGACGGTGAGCAGTTCTTC. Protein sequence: CASSQSRDGEQFF.

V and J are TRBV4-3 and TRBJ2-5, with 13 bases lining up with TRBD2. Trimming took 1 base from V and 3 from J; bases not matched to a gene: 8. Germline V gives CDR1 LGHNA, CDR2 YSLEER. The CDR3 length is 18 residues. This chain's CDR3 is CASSQGSGGTSGEETQYF. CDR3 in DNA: TGCGCCAGCAGCCAAGGGTCGGGGGGGACTAGCGGGGAAGAGACCCAGTACTTC.

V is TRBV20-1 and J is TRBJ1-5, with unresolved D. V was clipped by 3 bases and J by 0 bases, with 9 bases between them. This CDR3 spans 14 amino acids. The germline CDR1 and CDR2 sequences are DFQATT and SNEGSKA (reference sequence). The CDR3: CSASKVYSNQPQHF. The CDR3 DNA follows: TGCAGTGCTAGTAAGGTGTATAGCAATCAGCCCCAGCATTTT.

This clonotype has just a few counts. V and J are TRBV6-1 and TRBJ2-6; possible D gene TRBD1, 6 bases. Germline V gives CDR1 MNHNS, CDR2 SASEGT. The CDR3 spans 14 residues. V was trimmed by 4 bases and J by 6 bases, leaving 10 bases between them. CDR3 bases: TGTGCCAGCAGTGTACCGGGACAGGCCAACGTCCTGACTTTC. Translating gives CASSVPGQANVLTF.

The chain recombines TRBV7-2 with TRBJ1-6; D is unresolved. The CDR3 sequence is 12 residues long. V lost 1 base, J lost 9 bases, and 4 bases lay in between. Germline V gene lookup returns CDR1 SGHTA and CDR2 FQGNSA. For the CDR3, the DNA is TGTGCCAGCAGCTTAGACCGTTCACCCCTCCACTTT. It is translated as CASSLDRSPLHF.

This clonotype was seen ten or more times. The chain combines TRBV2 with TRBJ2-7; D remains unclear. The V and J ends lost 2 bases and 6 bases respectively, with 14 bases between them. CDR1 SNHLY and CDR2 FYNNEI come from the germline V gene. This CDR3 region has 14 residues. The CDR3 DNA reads TGTGCCAGCAGTGAATATGGCGCTAGGGTCGAGCAGTACTTC. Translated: CASSEYGARVEQYF. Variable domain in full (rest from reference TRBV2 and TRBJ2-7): EPEVTQTPSHQVTQMGQEVILRCVPISNHLYFYWYRQILGQKVEFLVSFYNNEISEKSEIFDDQFSVERPDGSNFTLKIRSTKLEDSAMYFCASSEYGARVEQYFGPGTRLTVT.

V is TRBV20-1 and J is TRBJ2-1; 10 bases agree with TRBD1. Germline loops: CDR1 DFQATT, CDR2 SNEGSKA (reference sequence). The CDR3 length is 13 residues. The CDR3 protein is CRDRDRGYNEQFF. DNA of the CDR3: TGCAGGGACCGGGACAGGGGTTACAATGAGCAGTTCTTC.

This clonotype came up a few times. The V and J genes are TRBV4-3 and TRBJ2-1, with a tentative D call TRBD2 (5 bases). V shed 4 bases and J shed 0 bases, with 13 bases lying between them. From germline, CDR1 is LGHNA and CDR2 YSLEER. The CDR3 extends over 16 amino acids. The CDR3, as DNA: TGCGCCAGCAGCCCAAGGACTGGTAGCTCCTACAATGAGCAGTTCTTC. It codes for CASSPRTGSSYNEQFF.

CDR3 region: CASSDVLAGGLTDTQYF. For the CDR3, the DNA is TGCGCCAGCAGCGACGTACTAGCGGGGGGACTCACAGATACGCAGTATTTT. The genes are TRBV4-1 and TRBJ2-3; 12 bases fit TRBD2. In germline, CDR1 is MGHRA, CDR2 YSYEKL. V shed 5 bases and J 2 bases; nucleotides not matched to a gene: 8. This CDR3 contains 17 residues.

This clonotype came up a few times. CDR3 DNA sequence: TGCGCCAGCAGCCAAGCAGCGCTCGCAACTAATGAAAAACTGTTTTTT. This encodes CASSQAALATNEKLFF. The chain joins TRBV4-3 to TRBJ1-4; D is unresolved. Trimming left V 1 base short and J 0 bases short, with 9 bases between. Per the germline V gene, CDR1 is LGHNA and CDR2 is YSLEER. The CDR3 has 16 residues.

CDR3 nucleotides: TGTGCCAGCGGAGGGCAGGGGAATCAGCCCCAGCATTTT. This translates into CASGGQGNQPQHF. The chain recombines TRBV6-1 with TRBJ1-5; possible D gene TRBD1, 6 bases. The V and J ends lost 8 bases and 4 bases respectively, with 12 bases between them. Germline CDR1 reads MNHNS; CDR2 reads SASEGT. CDR3 length: 13 residues.

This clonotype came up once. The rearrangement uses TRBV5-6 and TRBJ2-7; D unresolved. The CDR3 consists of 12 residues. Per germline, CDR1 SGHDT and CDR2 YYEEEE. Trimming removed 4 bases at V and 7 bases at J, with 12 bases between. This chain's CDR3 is CASSGLYGEQYV. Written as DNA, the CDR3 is TGTGCCAGCAGCGGATTATACGGGGAGCAGTACGTC.

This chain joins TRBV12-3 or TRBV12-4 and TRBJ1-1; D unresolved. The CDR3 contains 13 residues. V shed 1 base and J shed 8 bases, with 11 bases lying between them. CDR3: CASSLGIGGEAFF. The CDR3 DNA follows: TGTGCCAGCAGTTTAGGAATAGGAGGGGAAGCTTTCTTT.

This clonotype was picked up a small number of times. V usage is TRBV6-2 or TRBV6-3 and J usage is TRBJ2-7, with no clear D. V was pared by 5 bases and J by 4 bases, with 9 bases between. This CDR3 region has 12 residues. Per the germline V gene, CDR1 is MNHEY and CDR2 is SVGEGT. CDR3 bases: TGTGCCAGCAGTGATGACCCGTACGAGCAGTACTTC. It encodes CASSDDPYEQYF.

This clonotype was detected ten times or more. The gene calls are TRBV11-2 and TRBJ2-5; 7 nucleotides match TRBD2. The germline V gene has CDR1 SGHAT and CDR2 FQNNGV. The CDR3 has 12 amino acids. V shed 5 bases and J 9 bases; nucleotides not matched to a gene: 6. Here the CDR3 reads CASSRRGGAQYF. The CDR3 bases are TGTGCCAGCAGCCGCCGGGGAGGGGCCCAGTACTTC.

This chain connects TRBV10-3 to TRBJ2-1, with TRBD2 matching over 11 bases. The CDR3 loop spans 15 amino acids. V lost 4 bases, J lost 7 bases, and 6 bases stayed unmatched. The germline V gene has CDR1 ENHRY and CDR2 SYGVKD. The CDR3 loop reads CAISATSGIGNEQFF. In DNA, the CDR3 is TGTGCCATCAGTGCGACTAGCGGGATAGGTAATGAGCAGTTCTTC.

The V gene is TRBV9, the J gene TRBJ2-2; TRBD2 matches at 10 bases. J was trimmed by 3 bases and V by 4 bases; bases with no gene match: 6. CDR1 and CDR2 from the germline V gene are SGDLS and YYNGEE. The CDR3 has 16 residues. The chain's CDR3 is CASSPSGGAHTGELFF. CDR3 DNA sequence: TGTGCCAGCAGCCCCAGCGGGGGGGCGCACACCGGGGAGCTGTTTTTT.

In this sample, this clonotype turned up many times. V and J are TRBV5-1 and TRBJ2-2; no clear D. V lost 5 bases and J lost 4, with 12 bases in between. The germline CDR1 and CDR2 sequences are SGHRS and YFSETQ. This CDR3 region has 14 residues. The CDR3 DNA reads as TGCGCCAGCAGTCGCTTGGGGTCCACCGGGGAGCTGTTTTTT. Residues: CASSRLGSTGELFF.

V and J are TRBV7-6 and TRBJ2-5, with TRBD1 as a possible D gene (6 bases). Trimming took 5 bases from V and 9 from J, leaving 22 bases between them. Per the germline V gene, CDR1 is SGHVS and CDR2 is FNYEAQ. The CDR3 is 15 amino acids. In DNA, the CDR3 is TGTGCCAGCAGCCGTATGCAGGGGTCGTCGTCGGCCCAGTACTTC. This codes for CASSRMQGSSSAQYF.

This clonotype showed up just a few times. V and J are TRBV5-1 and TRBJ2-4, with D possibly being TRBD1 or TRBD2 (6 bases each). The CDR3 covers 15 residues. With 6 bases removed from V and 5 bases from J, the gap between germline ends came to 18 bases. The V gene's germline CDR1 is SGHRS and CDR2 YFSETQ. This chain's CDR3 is CASNPGGGRQNIQYF. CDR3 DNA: TGCGCCAGCAACCCCGGAGGGGGGCGTCAAAACATTCAGTACTTC.

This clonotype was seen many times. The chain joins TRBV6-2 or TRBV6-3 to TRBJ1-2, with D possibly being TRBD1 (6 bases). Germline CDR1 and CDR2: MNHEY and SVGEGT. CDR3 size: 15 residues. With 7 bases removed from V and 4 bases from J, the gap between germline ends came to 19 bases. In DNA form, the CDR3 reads TGTGCCAGCAATGACCCAGGGGACTCTTTCTATGGCTACACCTTC. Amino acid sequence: CASNDPGDSFYGYTF.

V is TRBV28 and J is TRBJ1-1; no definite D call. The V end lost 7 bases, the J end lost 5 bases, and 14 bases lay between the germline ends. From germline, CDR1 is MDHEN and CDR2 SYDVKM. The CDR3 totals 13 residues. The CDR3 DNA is TGTGCCAGCATAACCCTGGGCGGGACTGAAGCTTTCTTT. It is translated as CASITLGGTEAFF.

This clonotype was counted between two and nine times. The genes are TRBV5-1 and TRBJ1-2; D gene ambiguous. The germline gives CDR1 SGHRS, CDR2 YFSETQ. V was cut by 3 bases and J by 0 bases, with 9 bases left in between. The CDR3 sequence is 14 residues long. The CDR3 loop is CASSSTDSNYGYTF. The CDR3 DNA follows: TGCGCCAGCAGCTCGACGGATTCTAACTATGGCTACACCTTC.

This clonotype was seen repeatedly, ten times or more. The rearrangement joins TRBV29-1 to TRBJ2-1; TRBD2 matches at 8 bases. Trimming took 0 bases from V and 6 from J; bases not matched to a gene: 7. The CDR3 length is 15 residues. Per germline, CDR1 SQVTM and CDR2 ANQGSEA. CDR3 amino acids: CSVEEGRGGLNEQFF. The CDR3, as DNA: TGCAGCGTTGAAGAGGGTCGGGGGGGCCTCAATGAGCAGTTCTTC.

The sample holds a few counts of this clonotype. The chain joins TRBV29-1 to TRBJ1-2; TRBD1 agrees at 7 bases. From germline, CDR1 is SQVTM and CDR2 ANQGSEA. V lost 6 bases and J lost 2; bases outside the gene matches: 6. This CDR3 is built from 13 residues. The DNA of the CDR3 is TGCAGCGTGGAGGACAGGCGGAACTATGGCTACACCTTC. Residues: CSVEDRRNYGYTF.